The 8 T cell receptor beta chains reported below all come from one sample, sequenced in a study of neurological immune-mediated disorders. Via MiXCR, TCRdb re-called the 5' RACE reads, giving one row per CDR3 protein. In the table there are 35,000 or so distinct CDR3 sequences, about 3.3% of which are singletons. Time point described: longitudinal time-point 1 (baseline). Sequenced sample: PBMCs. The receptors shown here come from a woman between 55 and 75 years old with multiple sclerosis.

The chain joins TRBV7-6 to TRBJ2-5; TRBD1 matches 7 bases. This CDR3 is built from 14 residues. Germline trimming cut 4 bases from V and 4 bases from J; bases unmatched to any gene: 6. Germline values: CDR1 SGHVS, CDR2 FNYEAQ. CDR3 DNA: TGTGCCAGCAGCTCGACAGGGCCGGGAGAGACCCAGTACTTC. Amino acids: CASSSTGPGETQYF.

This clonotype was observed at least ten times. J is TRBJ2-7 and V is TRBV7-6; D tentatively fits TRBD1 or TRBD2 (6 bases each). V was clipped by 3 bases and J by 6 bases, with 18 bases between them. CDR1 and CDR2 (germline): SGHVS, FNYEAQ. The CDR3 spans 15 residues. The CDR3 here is CASSFYREAGGEQYF. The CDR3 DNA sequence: TGTGCCAGCAGCTTTTACAGGGAGGCTGGGGGCGAGCAGTACTTC.

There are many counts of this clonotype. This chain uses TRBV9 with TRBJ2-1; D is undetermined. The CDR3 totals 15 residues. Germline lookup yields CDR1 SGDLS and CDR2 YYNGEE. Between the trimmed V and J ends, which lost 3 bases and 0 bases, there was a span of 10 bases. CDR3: CASSGGTSSYNEQFF. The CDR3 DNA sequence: TGTGCCAGCAGCGGTGGCACGAGCTCCTACAATGAGCAGTTCTTC.

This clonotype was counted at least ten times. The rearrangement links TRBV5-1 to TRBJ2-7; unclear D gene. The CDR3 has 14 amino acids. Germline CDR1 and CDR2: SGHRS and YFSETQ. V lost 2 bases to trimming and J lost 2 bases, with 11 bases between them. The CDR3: CASSFAQETYEQYF. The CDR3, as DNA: TGCGCCAGCAGCTTTGCCCAGGAGACCTACGAGCAGTACTTC.

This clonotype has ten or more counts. The CDR3, as DNA: TGTGCCAGCAGTTCGGTAGGGGTCGGCTACACCTTC. It encodes CASSSVGVGYTF. The chain couples TRBV27 to TRBJ1-2; TRBD1 might be the D (5 bases). The germline V gene has CDR1 MNHEY and CDR2 SMNVEV (reference sequence). The CDR3 runs 12 residues. The V end lost 4 bases, the J end lost 8 bases, and 11 bases lay between the germline ends.

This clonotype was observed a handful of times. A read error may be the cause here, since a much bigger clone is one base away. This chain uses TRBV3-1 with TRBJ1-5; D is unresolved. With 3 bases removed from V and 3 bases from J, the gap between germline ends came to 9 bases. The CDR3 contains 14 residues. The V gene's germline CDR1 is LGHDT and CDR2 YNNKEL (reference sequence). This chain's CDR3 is CASSQGKDNQPQHF. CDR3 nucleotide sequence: TGTGCCAGCAGCCAGGGAAAGGACAATCAGCCCCAGCATTTT.

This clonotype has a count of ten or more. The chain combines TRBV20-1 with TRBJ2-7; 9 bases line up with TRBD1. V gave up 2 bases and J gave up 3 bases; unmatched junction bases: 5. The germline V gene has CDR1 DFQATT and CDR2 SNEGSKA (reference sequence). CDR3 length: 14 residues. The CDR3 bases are TGCAGTGCTAGAACCGGGACAGGGAACTACGAGCAGTACTTC. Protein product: CSARTGTGNYEQYF.

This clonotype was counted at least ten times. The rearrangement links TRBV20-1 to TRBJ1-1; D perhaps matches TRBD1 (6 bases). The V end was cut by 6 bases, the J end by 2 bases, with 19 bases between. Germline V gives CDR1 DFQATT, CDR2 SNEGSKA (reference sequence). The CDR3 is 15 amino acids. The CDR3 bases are TGCAGTGCCCCCCTCCGTTTGGGGGGCAACACTGAAGCTTTCTTT. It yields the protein CSAPLRLGGNTEAFF.